This TCR beta chain is from a study of blood T cells in healthy people across ages. Next came a second PCR, run for roughly 6 to 11 cycles, which used a sample-barcoded 5' primer along with a J-beta primer mix. One entry per CDR3 protein, called by TCRdb with MiXCR from the 5' RACE reads. The sample holds 1.6 million or so distinct CDR3 sequences, approximately 32% seen once. CDR1 is MNHEY and CDR2 is SMNVEV in the germline V gene (reference sequence). There are 15 residues in the CDR3. V lost 1 base to trimming and J lost 0 bases, with 10 bases between them. The source is a woman between 25 and 40 years old in good health. Sequenced material: blood. The rearrangement links TRBV27 to TRBJ2-7; possible D gene TRBD1, 6 bases. As DNA, the CDR3 is TGTGCCAGCAGTTTATACCGGGACAACTCCTACGAGCAGTACTTC. It specifies CASSLYRDNSYEQYF.